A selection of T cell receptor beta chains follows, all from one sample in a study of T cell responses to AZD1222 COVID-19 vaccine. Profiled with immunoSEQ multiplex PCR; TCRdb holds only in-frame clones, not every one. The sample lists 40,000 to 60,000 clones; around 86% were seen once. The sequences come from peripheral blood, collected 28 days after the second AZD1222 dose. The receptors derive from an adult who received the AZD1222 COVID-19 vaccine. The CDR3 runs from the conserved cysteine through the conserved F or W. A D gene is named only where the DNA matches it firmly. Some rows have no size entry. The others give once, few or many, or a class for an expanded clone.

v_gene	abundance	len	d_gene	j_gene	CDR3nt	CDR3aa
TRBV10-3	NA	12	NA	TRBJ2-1	TGTGCCATCAGCTCCAACTACAATGAGCAATTCTTC	CAISSNYNEQFF
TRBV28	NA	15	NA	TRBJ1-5	TGTGCCAGCAGTTTAATGGGTCTTAATGCAAAGCCCCAGCATTTT	CASSLMGLNAKPQHF
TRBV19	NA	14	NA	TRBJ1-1	TGTGCCAGTAGTATGGGTAGATGGAACACTGAAGCTTTCTTT	CASSMGRWNTEAFF
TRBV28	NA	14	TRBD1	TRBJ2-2	TGTGCCAGTCTCCAGGGGGCAAGAACCGGGGAGCTGTTTTTT	CASLQGARTGELFF
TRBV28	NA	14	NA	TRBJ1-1	TGTGCCAGCAGTTTACCGGTCAGAAACACTGAAGCTTTCTTT	CASSLPVRNTEAFF
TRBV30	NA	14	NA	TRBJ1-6	TGTGCCTGGAGTGTAATAGCTCTTAATTCACCCCTCCACTTT	CAWSVIALNSPLHF
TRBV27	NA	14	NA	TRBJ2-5	TGTGCCAGCAGTTACGGACCCCAATGGGATACCCAGTACTTC	CASSYGPQWDTQYF
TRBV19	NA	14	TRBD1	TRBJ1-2	TGTGCCAGTAGTATTAGGACAGGTCCAGATGGCTACACCTTC	CASSIRTGPDGYTF
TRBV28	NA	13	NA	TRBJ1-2	TGTGCCAGCAGTTTACCAGGGACCTATGGCTACACCTTC	CASSLPGTYGYTF
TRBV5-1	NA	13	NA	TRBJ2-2	TGCGCCAGCAGCTTGTCGTCCACCGGGGAGCTGTTTTTT	CASSLSSTGELFF
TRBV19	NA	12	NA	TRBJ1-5	TGTGCCAGTAGTTTGCTCAATCAGCCCCAGCATTTT	CASSLLNQPQHF
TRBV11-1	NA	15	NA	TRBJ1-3	TGTGCCAGCAGCTTGGCGGGAAGCTTTGGAAACACCATATATTTT	CASSLAGSFGNTIYF
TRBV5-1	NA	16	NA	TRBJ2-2	TGCGCCAGCAGCGTGGGAGGAGTAGCAGGGACCGGGGAGCTGTTTTTT	CASSVGGVAGTGELFF
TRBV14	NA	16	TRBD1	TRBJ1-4	TGTGCCAGCAGCCCTCGGGACAGGGCGGCGGATGAAAAACTGTTTTTT	CASSPRDRAADEKLFF
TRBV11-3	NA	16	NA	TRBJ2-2	TGTGCCAGCAGCCCCCCATGGGCGATTAACACCGGGGAGCTGTTTTTT	CASSPPWAINTGELFF
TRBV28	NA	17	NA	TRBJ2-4	TGTGCCAGCAGTTCCCCGGCGGGAACGGGGGCCAAAAACATTCAGTACTTC	CASSSPAGTGAKNIQYF
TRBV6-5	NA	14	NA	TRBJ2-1	TGTGCCAGCAGTATACTATCCGTCTACAATGAGCAGTTCTTC	CASSILSVYNEQFF
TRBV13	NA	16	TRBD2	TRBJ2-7	TGTGCCAGCAGCTTAACTCTAGCGGGCAGCTCCTACGAGCAGTACTTC	CASSLTLAGSSYEQYF
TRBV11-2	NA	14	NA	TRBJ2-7	TGTGCCAGCAGCTACGCTGCCTGGGAAACGGTGCAGTACTTC	CASSYAAWETVQYF
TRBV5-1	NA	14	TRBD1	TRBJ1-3	TGCGCCAGCAGACCGACAGGGGGAGGAAACACCATATATTTT	CASRPTGGGNTIYF
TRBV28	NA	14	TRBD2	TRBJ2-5	TGTGCCAGCAGTTTTGTTGCGGGAGAGGAGACCCAGTACTTC	CASSFVAGEETQYF
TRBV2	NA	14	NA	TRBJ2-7	TGTGCCAGCAGTGCTTCGGACATTACCTACGAGCAGTACTTC	CASSASDITYEQYF
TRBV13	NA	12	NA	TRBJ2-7	TGTGCCAGCAGTTTCCCAGGGTTTGAGCAGTACTTC	CASSFPGFEQYF
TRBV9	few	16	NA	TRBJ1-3	TGTGCCAGCAGCGTAGAGGCAGGGTACGCTGGAAACACCATATATTTT	CASSVEAGYAGNTIYF
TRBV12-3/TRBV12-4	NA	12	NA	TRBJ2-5	TGTGCCAGCAGTCACAGGGAAGAGACCCAGTACTTC	CASSHREETQYF
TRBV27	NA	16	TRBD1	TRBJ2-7	TGTGCCAGCAGTCGTAGACAGGGAATCCTCCAGTACGAGCAGTACTTC	CASSRRQGILQYEQYF
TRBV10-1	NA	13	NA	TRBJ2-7	TGCGCCAGCAGTGACGGGGGAGAGTACGAGCAGTACTTC	CASSDGGEYEQYF
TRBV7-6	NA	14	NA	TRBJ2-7	TGTGCCAGCAGCCCCACGTCTCCTTTGGACGAGCAGTACTTC	CASSPTSPLDEQYF
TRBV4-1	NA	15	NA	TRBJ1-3	TGCGCCAGCAGCCAAGAACAGGGTAGGAGAAACACCATATATTTT	CASSQEQGRRNTIYF
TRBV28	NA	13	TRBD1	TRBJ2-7	TGTGCCAGCAGTCCCGGACAGGGAACTTTTGAGTACTTC	CASSPGQGTFEYF
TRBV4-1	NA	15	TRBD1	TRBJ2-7	TGCGCCAGCAGCCAAGAATCAACAGGGGGGTACGAGCAGTACTTC	CASSQESTGGYEQYF
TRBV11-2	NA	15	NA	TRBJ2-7	TGTGCCAGCAGCCCAACGGCCCCAGGGCTCTACGAGCAGTACTTC	CASSPTAPGLYEQYF
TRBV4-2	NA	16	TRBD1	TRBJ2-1	TGTGCCAGCAGCCAAGATGGGACAGGGGGCTACAATGAGCAGTTCTTC	CASSQDGTGGYNEQFF
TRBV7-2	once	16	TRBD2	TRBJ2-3	TGTGCCAGCAGCTTAGTTGGCGGGAGGGCATCAGATACGCAGTATTTT	CASSLVGGRASDTQYF
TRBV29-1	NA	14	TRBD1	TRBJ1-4	TGCAGCGCTGCAAAAGACAGGGGTCGGGAAAAACTGTTTTTT	CSAAKDRGREKLFF
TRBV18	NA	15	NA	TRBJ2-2	TGTGCCAGCTCACGGGCCGCTAGTTACACCGGGGAGCTGTTTTTT	CASSRAASYTGELFF
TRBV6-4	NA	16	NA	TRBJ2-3	TGTGCCAGCAGTGACTCGAATCAACTTAACACAGATACGCAGTATTTT	CASSDSNQLNTDTQYF
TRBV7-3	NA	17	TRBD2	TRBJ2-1	TGTGCCAGCAGCTCACCTACCGCCGGGACTAGTACCCATGAGCAGTTCTTC	CASSSPTAGTSTHEQFF
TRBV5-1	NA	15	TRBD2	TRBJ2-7	TGCGCCAGCAGCCCTATCAGCGGGACCACCTACGAGCAGTACTTC	CASSPISGTTYEQYF
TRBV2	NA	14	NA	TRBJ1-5	TGTGCCAGCAGGGGAGGACAGCTAAATCAGCCCCAGCATTTT	CASRGGQLNQPQHF
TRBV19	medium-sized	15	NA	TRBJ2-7	TGTGCCAGTAGTACCTCTTGGACGGAGTCCTACGAGCAGTACTTC	CASSTSWTESYEQYF
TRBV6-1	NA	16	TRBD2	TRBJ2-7	TGTGCCAGCAGTGAAATGGGACTAGCGGTACCCTACGAGCAGTACTTC	CASSEMGLAVPYEQYF
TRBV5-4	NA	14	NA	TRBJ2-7	TGTGCCAGCAGTACCGGGACTTCAGACTACGAGCAGTACTTC	CASSTGTSDYEQYF
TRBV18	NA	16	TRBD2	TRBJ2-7	TGTGCCAGCTCACCACCGTTTAGCGGGAGCCCCTACGAGCAGTACTTC	CASSPPFSGSPYEQYF
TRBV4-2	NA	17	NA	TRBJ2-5	TGTGCCAGCAGCGGAGGGGACAGATATAGACCCAAAGAGACCCAGTACTTC	CASSGGDRYRPKETQYF
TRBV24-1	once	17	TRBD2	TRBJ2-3	TGTGCCACCAGTGACCCTGGCGGGGGGCAAGGCACAGATACGCAGTATTTT	CATSDPGGGQGTDTQYF
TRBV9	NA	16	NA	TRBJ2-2	TGTGCCAGCAGCACGCCCGCAGGGTCGAACACCGGGGAGCTGTTTTTT	CASSTPAGSNTGELFF
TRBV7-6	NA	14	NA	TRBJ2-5	TGTGCCAGCAGCTTACACCTCGCGTCGGAGACCCAGTACTTC	CASSLHLASETQYF
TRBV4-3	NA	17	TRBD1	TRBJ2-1	TGCGCCAGCAGCCAAGATCGAGGGACAGGGGGAATCAATGAGCAGTTCTTC	CASSQDRGTGGINEQFF
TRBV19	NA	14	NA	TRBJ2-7	TGTGCCAGTAGTTCAAGGACCGACTCCTACGAGCAGTACTTC	CASSSRTDSYEQYF
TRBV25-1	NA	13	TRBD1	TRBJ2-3	TGTGCCACCCGGACAGGGGGGACAGATACGCAGTATTTT	CATRTGGTDTQYF
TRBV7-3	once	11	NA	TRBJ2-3	TGTGCCAGCAGCATATCAGATACGCAGTATTTT	CASSISDTQYF
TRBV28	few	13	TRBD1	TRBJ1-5	TGTGCCAGCAGCCACAGGGGACATCAGCCCCAGCATTTT	CASSHRGHQPQHF